The 7 T cell receptor beta chains given below trace back to one sample, sequenced in a study of PD-1 blockade in mismatch repair-deficient tumors. The repertoire was sequenced with immunoSEQ multiplex PCR; TCRdb's copy has only in-frame clones and lacks some. Of roughly 80,000 clones listed, 65% to 85% are singletons. The sequences come from peripheral blood, collected 12 weeks after starting pembrolizumab. These receptors originate from an adult with mismatch repair-deficient cancer.

The chain uses TRBV11-3 and TRBJ2-3; the match to TRBD1 covers 9 bases. V lost 2 bases, J lost 0 bases, and 3 bases stayed unmatched. CDR3 length equals 16 residues. Per the germline V gene, CDR1 is SGHNT and CDR2 is YENEEA. This chain's CDR3 is CASSLRTGASTDTQYF. The CDR3, as DNA: TGTGCCAGCAGCTTACGGACAGGGGCTAGCACAGATACGCAGTATTTT.

This clone has a handful of counts. The chain employs TRBV7-9 and TRBJ1-2; 10 positions agree with TRBD1. Germline trimming cut 6 bases from V and 3 bases from J; bases unmatched to any gene: 4. This CDR3 spans 14 amino acids. Germline V gives CDR1 SEHNR, CDR2 FQNEAQ (reference sequence). This chain's CDR3 is CASRTGTGDYGYTF. The CDR3 coding sequence is TGTGCCAGCAGGACTGGGACAGGGGACTATGGCTACACCTTC.

The rearrangement uses TRBV1 and TRBJ1-5; the table names TRBD1, a call not compared with the DNA. TRBV1 is a known pseudogene. CDR3 length: 21 residues. The CDR3 sequence: CTQLNPGQGHPPEVGNQPQHF. CDR3 nucleotides: TGCACCCAGCTCAACCCGGGACAGGGGCATCCCCCGGAGGTAGGCAATCAGCCCCAGCATTTT.

The V gene is TRBV27, the J gene TRBJ1-5; D not resolved. There are 15 residues in the CDR3. Germline assignment: CDR1 MNHEY and CDR2 SMNVEV (reference sequence). Trimming cost V 0 bases and J 6 bases, with 12 bases left between them. Here the CDR3 reads CASSLSPAEGQPQHF. In DNA form, the CDR3 reads TGTGCCAGCAGTTTATCCCCGGCCGAGGGTCAGCCCCAGCATTTT.

J is TRBJ2-7 and V is TRBV5-1, with D unclear. Germline CDR1 SGHRS, CDR2 YFSETQ. V was trimmed by 8 bases and J by 3 bases, leaving 15 bases between them. The CDR3 spans 13 residues. The CDR3 spells CASTNSAGYEQYF. As DNA, the CDR3 is TGCGCCAGTACGAACAGCGCTGGCTACGAGCAGTACTTC.

V and J are TRBV6-5 and TRBJ2-7; 10 nucleotides line up with TRBD1. The CDR3 totals 13 residues. The V gene end was trimmed by 7 bases and the J gene end by 5 bases; junction bases not matched to a gene: 5. Germline CDR1 is MNHEY and CDR2 is SVGAGI. The CDR3 DNA sequence: TGTGCCAGCATTGGGACAGGGGTCCACGAGCAGTACTTC. It translates to CASIGTGVHEQYF.

The chain combines TRBV5-4 with TRBJ1-1; the D gene is possibly TRBD1 (6 bases). Per germline, CDR1 SGHNT and CDR2 YYREEE (reference sequence). This CDR3 region has 14 residues. V was cut by 2 bases and J by 7 bases, with 15 bases left in between. The CDR3: CASSFAGVEGEAFF. The DNA for the CDR3 is TGTGCCAGCAGCTTCGCAGGGGTGGAGGGTGAAGCTTTCTTT.